This TCR beta chain was retrieved from a study of shared clonotypes between healthy human individuals (TCRdb year 2020). Context from the whole study: The cohort comprised a couple of women and three men aged 18 to 49 years. Between about 0.94 and 8.9 billion PBMCs per donor were obtained by leukapheresis. To estimate repertoire size and how much clonotypes are shared between individuals, the study performed deep sequencing of blood TCR repertoires from roughly five healthy adults. For each donor, CD4 naive and CD4 memory were each run on three plates, CD8 naive on two plates, and CD8 memory on one plate. To increase sequencing depth and limit assay-specific biases, different laboratories used diverse techniques to prepare libraries and sequence TCR repertoires.

The donors were healthy, HIV-negative adults who had no recently reported acute infections or vaccinations. All donors were Caucasian adults living in Nashville, Tennessee, USA. CD4+ T cells were enriched by magnetic negative selection, after which naive cells were positively selected on CD45RA and the negative fraction was taken as the memory subset. Blood was collected by leukapheresis, and PBMCs were isolated by Ficoll-Histopaque density gradient centrifugation and then cryopreserved in liquid nitrogen vapor phase. Analytical flow cytometry was used to check the purity and quantity of every magnetically sorted T cell population. Each sorted fraction had its genomic DNA isolated and then quantified by UV absorbance on a Nanodrop 2000c. Using the deep immunoSEQ assay, TCR CDR3 regions were amplified from genomic DNA by multiplex PCR. For each cell subset, the extracted genomic DNA was distributed evenly across all wells of several immunoSEQ 96-well plates, and each plate served as one replicate. Each replicate PCR for sorted subsets received about 180 ng genomic DNA, equal to tens of thousands of T cell genomes. The purified libraries were quantified using a Qubit 3.0 fluorometer, sized with a Bioanalyzer 2100, and then quantified again using the KAPA Library Quantification kit. Each immunoSEQ 96-well plate was sequenced on its own single-read 150-cycle Illumina NextSeq 550 flow cell. Regarding the original processing steps: The immunoSEQ output contained only junctional sequences without quality scores, so filtering could not match that applied to full-length reads. To assign V/J genes and CDR3, sequences were annotated using PyIR, a Python wrapper for IgBLAST v1.9, with IMGT germline references. Any read was removed if the V/J assignment was weak (E-value above 1e-6), the CDR3 was missing, or the read contained stop codons, out-of-frame junctions, or ambiguous translated residues. V3J clonotypes were defined as sequences sharing an identical inferred V gene, J gene, and CDR3 amino acid sequence. The percentage overlap between two repertoires was calculated by dividing the number of shared unique clonotypes by the size of the smaller repertoire. Three approaches were used to assess repertoire richness: RTK rarefaction, the Chao1 estimator, and Recon v2.1 estimates of unobserved clonotypes. For all TCRbeta clonotypes obtained by the gDNA method from a handful of donors, generation probabilities were computed with OLGA. TCRdb carries this immuneACCESS record with in-frame sequences only. Its versions omit some clonotypes, under half of them owing to an unresolved V gene in the studies checked, with the rest unexplained. The DNA was the basis for D and trimming; V, J and clone size are from that table. This sample lists more than 900,000 clones; approximately 80% were detected once. The biggest ten clones account for around 0.61% of the sample.

Study-wide findings and limitations: Estimated clonotype richness was generally larger for naive than for memory subsets. Sampling was restricted to blood, and TCR repertoires in tissue are likely to differ from TCR repertoires in blood. Pairwise subsampling indicated that sequencing depth was expected to affect the degree of clonotype sharing among donors. The small number of donors limited the genetic and exposure-history diversity represented. Even with the large sequencing depth, rarefaction of the sorted-subset datasets indicated that sequencing was incomplete. Compared with non-shared clonotypes, clonotypes shared by all four sorted-subset donors had higher generation probabilities. Sharing across a handful of donors was observed for 4.5% to 6.5% of naive CD4, about 4% of naive CD8, roughly 2.4% of memory CD4, and about 0.38% of memory CD8 clonotypes.

Note on this clone: Its antigen has not been determined. No clone much larger than this one lies a single base away; base qualities are absent.

There are 16 amino acids in the CDR3, from cysteine to phenylalanine inclusive. The sequence is cut down to CDR3 DNA, 48 bases in frame from base 1. Sequences SGHDT (CDR1) and YYEEEE (CDR2) are obtained from the germline V gene. V and J are trimmed by 4 bases and 1 base, and the gene matches miss 8 bases of the junction. This receptor chain uses TRBV5-6 and TRBJ2-3; TRBD1 aligns with 8 central bases. The source of this sequence is a man younger than 35 in good health. Some clones in this sample may be carry-over from other donors' samples. Sequencing was performed on memory CD4+ T cells from PBMCs. This specimen's cell subset or site label, interpreted: CD45RA-negative fraction. This receptor carries the CDR3 CASSRTGRSRTDTQYF. The sequence in DNA is TGTGCCAGCAGCCGGACAGGGCGATCCCGCACAGATACGCAGTATTTT.